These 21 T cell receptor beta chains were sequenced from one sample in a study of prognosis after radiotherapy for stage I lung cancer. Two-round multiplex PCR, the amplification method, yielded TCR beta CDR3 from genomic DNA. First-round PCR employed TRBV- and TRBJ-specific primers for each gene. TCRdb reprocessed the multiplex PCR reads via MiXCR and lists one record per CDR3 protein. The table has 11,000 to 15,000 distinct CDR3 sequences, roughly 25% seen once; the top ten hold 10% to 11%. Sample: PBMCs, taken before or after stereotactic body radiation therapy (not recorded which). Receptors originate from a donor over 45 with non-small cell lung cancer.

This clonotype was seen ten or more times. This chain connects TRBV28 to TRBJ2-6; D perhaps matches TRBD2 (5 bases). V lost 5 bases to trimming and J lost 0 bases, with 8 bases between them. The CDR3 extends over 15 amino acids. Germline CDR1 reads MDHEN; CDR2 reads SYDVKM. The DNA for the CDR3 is TGTGCCAGCAGTCGCGGAGGCTCTGGGGCCAACGTCCTGACTTTC. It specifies CASSRGGSGANVLTF. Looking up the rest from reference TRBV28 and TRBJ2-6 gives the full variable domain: DVKVTQSSRYLVKRTGEKVFLECVQDMDHENMFWYRQDPGLGLRLIYFSYDVKMKEKGDIPEGYSVSREKKERFSLILESASTNQTSMYLCASSRGGSGANVLTFGAGSRLTVL.

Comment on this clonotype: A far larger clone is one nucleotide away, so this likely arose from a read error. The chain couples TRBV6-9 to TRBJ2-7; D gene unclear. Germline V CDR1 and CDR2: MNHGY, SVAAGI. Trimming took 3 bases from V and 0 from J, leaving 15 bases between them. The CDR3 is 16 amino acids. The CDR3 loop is CASSYPYRSPSYEQYF. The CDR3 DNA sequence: TGTGCCAGCAGTTACCCGTACCGCTCCCCCTCCTACGAGCAGTACTTC.

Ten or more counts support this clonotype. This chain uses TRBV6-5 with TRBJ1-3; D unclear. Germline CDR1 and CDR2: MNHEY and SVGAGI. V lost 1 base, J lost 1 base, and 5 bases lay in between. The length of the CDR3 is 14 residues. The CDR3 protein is CASSYLSSGNTIYF. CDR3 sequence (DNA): TGTGCCAGCAGTTACTTGAGTTCTGGAAACACCATATATTTT.

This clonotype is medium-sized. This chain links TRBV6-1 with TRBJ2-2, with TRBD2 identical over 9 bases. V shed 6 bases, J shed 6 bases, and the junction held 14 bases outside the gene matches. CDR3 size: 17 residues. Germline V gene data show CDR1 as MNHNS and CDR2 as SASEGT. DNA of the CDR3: TGTGCCAGCAGCAAAAAATATAGCGGGAGAGGGGCCGGGGAGCTGTTTTTT. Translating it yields CASSKKYSGRGAGELFF.

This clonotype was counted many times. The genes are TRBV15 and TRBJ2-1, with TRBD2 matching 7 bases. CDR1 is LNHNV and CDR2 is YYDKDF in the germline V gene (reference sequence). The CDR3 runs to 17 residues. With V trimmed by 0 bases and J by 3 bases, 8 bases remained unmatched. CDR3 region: CATSREWAGARYNEQFF. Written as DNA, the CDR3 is TGTGCCACCAGCAGAGAGTGGGCGGGAGCGCGCTACAATGAGCAGTTCTTC.

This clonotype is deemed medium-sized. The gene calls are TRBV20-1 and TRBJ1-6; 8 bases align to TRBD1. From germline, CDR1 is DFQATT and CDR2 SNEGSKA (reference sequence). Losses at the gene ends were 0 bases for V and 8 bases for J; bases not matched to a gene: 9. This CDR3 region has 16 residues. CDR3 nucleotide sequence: TGCAGTGCTAGAGATTCTAGACAGGGGATGGATTCACCCCTCCACTTT. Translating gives CSARDSRQGMDSPLHF.

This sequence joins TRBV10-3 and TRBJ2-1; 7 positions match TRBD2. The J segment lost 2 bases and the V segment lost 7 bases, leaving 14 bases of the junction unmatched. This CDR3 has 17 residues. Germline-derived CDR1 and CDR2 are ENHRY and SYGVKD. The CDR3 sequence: CAITSATEGGPYNEQFF. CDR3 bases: TGTGCCATCACCTCCGCGACTGAGGGAGGGCCCTACAATGAGCAGTTCTTC.

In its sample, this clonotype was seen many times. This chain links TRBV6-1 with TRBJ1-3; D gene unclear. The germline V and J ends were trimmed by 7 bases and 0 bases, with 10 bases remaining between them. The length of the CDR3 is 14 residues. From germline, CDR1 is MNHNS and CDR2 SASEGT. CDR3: CASNWRTSGNTIYF. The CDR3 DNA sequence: TGTGCCAGCAATTGGAGAACCTCTGGAAACACCATATATTTT.

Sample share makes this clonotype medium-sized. CDR3 in DNA: TGTGCCAGCAGACACGGACTGTACACCGGGGAGCTGTTTTTT. Encoded protein: CASRHGLYTGELFF. The chain recombines TRBV12-3 or TRBV12-4 with TRBJ2-2, with D tentatively TRBD2 (5 bases). Trimming took 6 bases from V and 3 from J, leaving 11 bases between them. The CDR3 contains 14 residues.

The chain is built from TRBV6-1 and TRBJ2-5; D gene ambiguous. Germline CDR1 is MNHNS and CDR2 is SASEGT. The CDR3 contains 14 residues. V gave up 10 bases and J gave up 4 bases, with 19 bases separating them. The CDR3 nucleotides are TGTGCCACCATCACATTGGGGTTGGGAGAGACCCAGTACTTC. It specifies CATITLGLGETQYF.

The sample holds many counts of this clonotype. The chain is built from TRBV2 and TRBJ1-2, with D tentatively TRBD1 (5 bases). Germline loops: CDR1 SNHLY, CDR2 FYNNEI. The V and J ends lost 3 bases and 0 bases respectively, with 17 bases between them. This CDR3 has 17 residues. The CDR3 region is CASSDGTGDLANYGYTF. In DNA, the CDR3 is TGTGCCAGCAGTGACGGGACGGGAGATTTAGCTAACTATGGCTACACCTTC. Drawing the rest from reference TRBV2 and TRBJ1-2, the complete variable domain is EPEVTQTPSHQVTQMGQEVILRCVPISNHLYFYWYRQILGQKVEFLVSFYNNEISEKSEIFDDQFSVERPDGSNFTLKIRSTKLEDSAMYFCASSDGTGDLANYGYTFGSGTRLTVV.

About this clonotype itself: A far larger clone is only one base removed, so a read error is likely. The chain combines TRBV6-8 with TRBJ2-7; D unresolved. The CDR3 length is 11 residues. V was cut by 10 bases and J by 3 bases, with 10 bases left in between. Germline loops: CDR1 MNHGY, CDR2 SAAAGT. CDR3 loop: CATSGVYEQYF. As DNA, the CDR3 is TGTGCCACCTCAGGAGTCTACGAGCAGTACTTC.

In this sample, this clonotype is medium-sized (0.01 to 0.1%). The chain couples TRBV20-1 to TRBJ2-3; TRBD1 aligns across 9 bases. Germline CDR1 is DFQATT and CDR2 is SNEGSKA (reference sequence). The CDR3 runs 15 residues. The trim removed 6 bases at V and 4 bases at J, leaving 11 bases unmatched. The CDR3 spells CSATTGGGFSDTQYF. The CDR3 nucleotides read TGCAGTGCCACGACAGGGGGTGGTTTCTCAGATACGCAGTATTTT.

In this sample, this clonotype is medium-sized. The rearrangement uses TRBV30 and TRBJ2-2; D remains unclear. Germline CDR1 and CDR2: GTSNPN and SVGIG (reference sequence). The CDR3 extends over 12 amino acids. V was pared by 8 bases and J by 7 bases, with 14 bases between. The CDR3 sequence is CARLGADGELFF. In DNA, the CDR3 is TGTGCCCGACTGGGCGCAGACGGGGAGCTGTTTTTT.

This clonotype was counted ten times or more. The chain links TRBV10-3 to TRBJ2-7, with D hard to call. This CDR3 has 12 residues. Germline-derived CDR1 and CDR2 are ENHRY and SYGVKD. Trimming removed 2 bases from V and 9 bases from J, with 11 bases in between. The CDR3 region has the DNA TGTGCCATCAGTGAGGGTCCGGTCGGGCAGTACTTC. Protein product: CAISEGPVGQYF.

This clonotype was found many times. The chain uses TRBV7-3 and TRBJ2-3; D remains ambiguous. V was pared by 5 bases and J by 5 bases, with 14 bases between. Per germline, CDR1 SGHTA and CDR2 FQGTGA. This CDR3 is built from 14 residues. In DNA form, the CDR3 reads TGTGCCAGCAGCCCGCTTGGGCCTGGAGATACGCAGTATTTT. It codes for CASSPLGPGDTQYF.

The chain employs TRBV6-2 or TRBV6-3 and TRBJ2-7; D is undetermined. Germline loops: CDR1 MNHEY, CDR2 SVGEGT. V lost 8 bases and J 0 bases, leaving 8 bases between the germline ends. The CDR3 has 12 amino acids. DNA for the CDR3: TGTGCCAGCGGGGTGGACTCCTACGAGCAGTACTTC. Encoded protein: CASGVDSYEQYF.

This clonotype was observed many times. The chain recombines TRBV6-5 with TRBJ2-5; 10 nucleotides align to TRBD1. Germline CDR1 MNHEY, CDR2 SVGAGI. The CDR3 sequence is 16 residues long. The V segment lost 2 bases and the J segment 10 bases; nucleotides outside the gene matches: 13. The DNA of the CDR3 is TGTGCCAGCAGTTACCTCCGGGACAGGGGAAGAGAAGGCCAGTACTTC. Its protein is CASSYLRDRGREGQYF.

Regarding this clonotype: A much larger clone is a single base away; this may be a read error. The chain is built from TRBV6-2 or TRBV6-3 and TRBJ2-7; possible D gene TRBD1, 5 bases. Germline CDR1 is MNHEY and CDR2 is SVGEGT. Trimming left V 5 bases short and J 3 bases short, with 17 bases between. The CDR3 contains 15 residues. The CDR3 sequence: CASSGAGASIYEQYF. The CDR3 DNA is TGTGCCAGCAGTGGGGCAGGAGCCAGTATCTACGAGCAGTACTTC.

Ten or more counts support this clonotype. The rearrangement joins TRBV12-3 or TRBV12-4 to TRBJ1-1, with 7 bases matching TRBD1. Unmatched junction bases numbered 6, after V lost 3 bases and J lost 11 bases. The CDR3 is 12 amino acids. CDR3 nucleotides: TGTGCCAGCAGTTTTAGGACAGGAAGGGCTTTCTTT. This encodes CASSFRTGRAFF.

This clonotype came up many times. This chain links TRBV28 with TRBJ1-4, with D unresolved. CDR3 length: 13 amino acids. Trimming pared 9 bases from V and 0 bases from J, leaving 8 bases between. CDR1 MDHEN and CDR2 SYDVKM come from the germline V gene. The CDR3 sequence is CASTEATNEKLFF. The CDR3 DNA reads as TGTGCCAGTACGGAGGCAACTAATGAAAAACTGTTTTTT. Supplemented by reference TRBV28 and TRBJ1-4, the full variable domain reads DVKVTQSSRYLVKRTGEKVFLECVQDMDHENMFWYRQDPGLGLRLIYFSYDVKMKEKGDIPEGYSVSREKKERFSLILESASTNQTSMYLCASTEATNEKLFFGSGTQLSVL.